This T cell receptor beta chain was found in a study of T cell repertoires in cytomegalovirus infection (dated 2019 in TCRdb). For the study in its entirety: Peptide stimulations targeted recently identified HLA-C-restricted CMV epitopes, whose presentation resists viral immunomodulation, together with well-studied HLA-B-restricted epitopes. Donor HLA type was relevant to the analysis, because carriage of CMV infection together with the matching HLA type was indicated by public TCR beta signatures.

The data were produced on an Illumina HiSeq 1500. TCRdb handled the public reads itself, with Q25 trimming in fastp and clone calling in MiXCR, and kept productive beta chains. Each CDR3 protein appears once, grouped with its most common genes and DNA. The sample yields some 940,000 distinct CDR3 sequences; roughly 30% were counted once. About an eighth of the sample comes from the top ten. General study outcomes and caveats: The ex vivo response was dominated by HLA-C-restricted CMV-specific TCR beta clonotypes, which also provided the single most frequent clonotype in two of eight donors. In both this cohort and an independent cohort of a few hundred donors, the cumulative frequency of public TCR beta family members distinguished carriers of CMV infection plus the relevant HLA type.

This clonotype has only a few counts. Its antigen specificity is not known. Per-base qualities were not stored, and no clone one base away is much larger. Reading the label with the study, this specimen's treatment or condition is: in vitro stimulation with specific CMV peptide epitopes to enrich CMV-specific T cells. The specimen was cultured CD8+ T cells from PBMCs, collected from culture after CMV antigen stimulation. The source of this sequence is a human donor in good health (CMV status not recorded). Some clones in this sample may be carry-over from other donors' samples.

The CDR3 region has the sequence CASSLGQGAIEQYV. The nucleotide sequence reads as follows: TGTGCCAGCAGCTTGGGACAGGGGGCGATCGAGCAGTACGTC. The rearranged segments are TRBV5-4 and TRBJ2-7; 10 of the junction bases match TRBD1. Relative to germline, V is missing 0 bases and J is missing 6 bases, with 3 bases of the junction outside any gene match. CDR1 SGHNT and CDR2 YYREEE were looked up in the germline V gene (reference sequence). The CDR3 holds 14 amino acids from the cysteine to the valine. This entry keeps only the CDR3 DNA: 42 bases, framed from base 1.